The next 18 T cell receptor beta chains were all read from a single sample in a study of T cells in Graves' hyperthyroidism and ophthalmopathy. The TCR beta CDR3 regions underwent amplification using RNA transcripts as the source. The primer set for the first-round RT-PCR of the TCR CDR3 was HTBI. One entry per CDR3 protein, called by TCRdb with MiXCR from the multiplex PCR reads. The sample yields a few hundred thousand distinct CDR3 sequences, 14% seen once. Specimen: blood. These receptors all stem from a woman between 25 and 40 years old with Graves' ophthalmopathy.

This clonotype turned up a few times. The J gene is TRBJ1-2, the V gene TRBV28, with a weak D call TRBD1 (5 bases). The V end was cut by 4 bases, the J end by 3 bases, with 18 bases between. This CDR3 contains 16 residues. Per the germline V gene, CDR1 is MDHEN and CDR2 is SYDVKM. The DNA for the CDR3 is TGTGCCAGCAGTTCTATATTGGGACCGACCTACTATGGCTACACCTTC. Translating it yields CASSSILGPTYYGYTF.

This clonotype was seen a handful of times. This chain links TRBV19 with TRBJ2-1, with 7 bases lining up with TRBD1. Germline loops: CDR1 LNHDA, CDR2 SQIVND (reference sequence). CDR3 size: 13 residues. V lost 3 bases and J lost 7; bases outside the gene matches: 3. The CDR3 protein is CASSMTGRNEQFF. DNA of the CDR3: TGTGCCAGTAGTATGACAGGGAGAAATGAGCAGTTCTTC.

This clonotype was counted only a few times. CDR3 in amino acids: CASSYGSLSTGELFF. The CDR3 DNA is TGTGCCAGCAGTTACGGTAGCCTATCGACCGGGGAGCTGTTTTTT. This chain uses TRBV6-5 with TRBJ2-2; unclear D gene. The germline V and J ends were trimmed by 2 bases and 5 bases, with 12 bases remaining between them. The CDR3 is made up of 15 amino acids. Per the germline V gene, CDR1 is MNHEY and CDR2 is SVGAGI.

Comments on this clonotype: Since a much larger clone is just one base distant, this may be a read error. The V and J genes are TRBV19 and TRBJ1-1; no clear D. Germline V gene lookup returns CDR1 LNHDA and CDR2 SQIVND (reference sequence). Trimming took off 1 base at V and 8 bases at J, with 11 bases between the two ends. The CDR3 has 13 residues. The chain's CDR3 is CASSIARAGEAFF. Here the CDR3 DNA reads TGTGCCAGTAGTATAGCTCGGGCAGGCGAAGCTTTCTTT.

This clonotype was recorded many times. V usage is TRBV2 and J usage is TRBJ2-1; D not resolved. The germline V gene has CDR1 SNHLY and CDR2 FYNNEI. CDR3 length equals 12 residues. V was pared by 6 bases and J by 4 bases, with 7 bases between. This chain's CDR3 is CASRPSYNEQFF. CDR3 in DNA: TGTGCCAGCAGACCGAGTTACAATGAGCAGTTCTTC.

The chain links TRBV12-3 or TRBV12-4 to TRBJ2-3, with 11 bases matching TRBD2. Trimming removed 3 bases from V and 4 bases from J; junction bases left unmatched: 9. The CDR3 length is 17 residues. The CDR3 reads CASSFEVAGGQSDTQYF. CDR3 sequence (DNA): TGTGCCAGCAGTTTCGAGGTAGCGGGGGGGCAGTCAGATACGCAGTATTTT.

The table lists this clonotype with a few counts. The chain is built from TRBV19 and TRBJ1-4; D gene unclear. This CDR3 has 15 amino acids. V was clipped by 4 bases and J by 9 bases, with 18 bases between them. Germline V gene sequence: CDR1 LNHDA, CDR2 SQIVND (reference sequence). This CDR3 reads CASSKMAAMRQKLFF. Written as DNA, the CDR3 is TGTGCCAGTAGTAAAATGGCTGCAATGAGGCAAAAACTGTTTTTT.

This clonotype showed up many times. The rearrangement links TRBV18 to TRBJ1-1, with D possibly matching TRBD1 (5 bases). V shed 3 bases and J shed 2 bases, with 7 bases lying between them. The CDR3 contains 13 residues. Germline V gene data show CDR1 as KGHSH and CDR2 as LQKENI. In nucleotides, the CDR3 is TGTGCCAGCTCACCGACAGACAACACTGAAGCTTTCTTT. Amino acid sequence: CASSPTDNTEAFF.

Only a few counts were recorded for this clonotype. The V and J genes are TRBV18 and TRBJ2-2; TRBD2 aligns across 10 bases. Trimming at V came to 11 bases and at J to 7 bases, leaving 10 bases not matched to a gene. Per the germline V gene, CDR1 is KGHSH and CDR2 is LQKENI. The CDR3 runs to 14 residues. CDR3 protein: CACFSGGADGELFF. CDR3 sequence (DNA): TGTGCCTGCTTCAGCGGGGGGGCCGACGGGGAGCTGTTTTTT.

This sequence joins TRBV20-1 and TRBJ1-1; no clear D. The germline CDR1 and CDR2 sequences are DFQATT and SNEGSKA (reference sequence). The CDR3 is 11 residues long. V was clipped by 7 bases and J by 1 base, with 7 bases between them. CDR3 loop: CSVRTNTEAFF. CDR3 DNA sequence: TGCAGTGTTCGAACGAACACTGAAGCTTTCTTT.

This chain joins TRBV10-3 and TRBJ1-5; D not certain. The CDR3 consists of 13 residues. Germline V gene sequence: CDR1 ENHRY, CDR2 SYGVKD. Trimming pared 6 bases from V and 8 bases from J, leaving 14 bases between. CDR3 region: CAISENQREPQHF. The CDR3 DNA follows: TGTGCCATCAGCGAAAATCAACGGGAGCCCCAGCATTTT.

Many counts were recorded for this clonotype. The chain combines TRBV18 with TRBJ1-2, with TRBD1 as a possible D gene (5 bases). This CDR3 comprises 15 residues. CDR1 and CDR2 from the germline V gene are KGHSH and LQKENI. Between the trimmed V and J ends, which lost 4 bases and 5 bases, there was a span of 17 bases. The CDR3 bases are TGTGCCAGCTCACGCTCCTTAAAGGGACGGTATGGCTACACCTTC. Translated, it gives CASSRSLKGRYGYTF.

This sequence joins TRBV25-1 and TRBJ2-5, with D tentatively TRBD1 (5 bases). This CDR3 contains 16 residues. Germline assignment: CDR1 MGHDK and CDR2 SYGVNS. The V gene lost 1 base and the J gene lost 2 bases, with 14 bases spanning the gap. The CDR3 here is CASSEFTGGAQETQYF. CDR3 in DNA: TGTGCCAGCAGTGAATTTACAGGTGGGGCACAAGAGACCCAGTACTTC.

The CDR3, as DNA: TGTGCCAGCAGTGCCAACAGGGGGCATAGCAATCAGCCCCAGCATTTT. Its translation is CASSANRGHSNQPQHF. The V gene is TRBV6-1, the J gene TRBJ1-5; 9 bases match TRBD1. Germline V gives CDR1 MNHNS, CDR2 SASEGT. This CDR3 has 16 amino acids. V was clipped by 4 bases and J by 0 bases; unmatched bases: 4.

This clonotype showed up many times. This chain links TRBV28 with TRBJ2-7; no firm D call. Deletions cut 5 bases from V and 4 bases from J, with 6 bases between. The CDR3 length is 11 residues. Germline assignment: CDR1 MDHEN and CDR2 SYDVKM. The CDR3 DNA follows: TGTGCCAGCAGTGGGGATTACGAGCAGTACTTC. Translation gives CASSGDYEQYF.

This clonotype was counted many times. CDR3 residues: CASSWGQGNGNTIYF. CDR3 sequence (DNA): TGTGCCAGCAGCTGGGGACAGGGGAATGGAAACACCATATATTTT. The V call is TRBV7-9, the J call TRBJ1-3; TRBD1 aligns across 10 bases. Germline lookup yields CDR1 SEHNR and CDR2 FQNEAQ (reference sequence). The V segment lost 4 bases and the J segment 3 bases; nucleotides outside the gene matches: 3. This CDR3 has 15 amino acids.

This clonotype was found a few times. This chain joins TRBV9 and TRBJ1-1, with TRBD1 as a possible D gene (6 bases). The V gene lost 0 bases and the J gene lost 6 bases, with 15 bases spanning the gap. Germline CDR1 is SGDLS and CDR2 is YYNGEE. The CDR3 has 15 residues. CDR3 sequence: CASSVDTRGASEAFF. CDR3 coding DNA: TGTGCCAGCAGCGTAGACACCAGGGGAGCGTCTGAAGCTTTCTTT.

In its sample, this clonotype was seen many times. This chain joins TRBV27 and TRBJ2-2; TRBD1 matches at 10 bases. CDR3 length: 15 amino acids. In germline, CDR1 is MNHEY, CDR2 SMNVEV (reference sequence). J gave up 6 bases and V 6 bases, and 7 bases lay outside the gene matches. The CDR3: CASRRPGQGSGELFF. In DNA form, the CDR3 reads TGTGCCAGCAGAAGACCGGGACAGGGGTCCGGGGAGCTGTTTTTT.